Below are 2 T cell receptor beta chains sequenced from a single sample in a study of blood T cells in healthy people across ages. With a J-beta primer mix and a sample-barcoded 5' primer, a second PCR ran roughly 7 to 11 cycles. From the 5' RACE reads, TCRdb called clonotypes with MiXCR, one entry per CDR3 protein. Here the sample spans about 1 million distinct CDR3 sequences, more than 40% being singletons. Sequencing was performed on blood. The receptors shown here come from a woman aged 60-70 years in good health.

V and J are TRBV11-2 and TRBJ2-1; tentatively, D is TRBD2 (6 bases). The V end lost 5 bases, the J end lost 12 bases, and 29 bases lay between the germline ends. Germline V CDR1 and CDR2: SGHAT, FQNNGV. CDR3 length: 17 residues. The CDR3, as DNA: TGTGCCAGCAGCGCGCGCCCGGGACTCAAGCTAGTAGAGGGGCAGTTCTTC. Translated, it gives CASSARPGLKLVEGQFF. Complete variable domain (other parts from reference TRBV11-2 and TRBJ2-1): EAGVAQSPRYKIIEKRQSVAFWCNPISGHATLYWYQQILGQGPKLLIQFQNNGVVDDSQLPKDRFSAERLKGVDSTLKIQPAKLEDSAVYLCASSARPGLKLVEGQFFGPGTRLTVL.

The V call is TRBV10-3, the J call TRBJ2-3; D is ambiguous. This CDR3 comprises 12 residues. Germline V gene data show CDR1 as ENHRY and CDR2 as SYGVKD. The V gene lost 10 bases and the J gene lost 4 bases, with 12 bases spanning the gap. CDR3 bases: TGTGCCACCAAAACGACCGCAGATACGCAGTATTTT. It specifies CATKTTADTQYF.